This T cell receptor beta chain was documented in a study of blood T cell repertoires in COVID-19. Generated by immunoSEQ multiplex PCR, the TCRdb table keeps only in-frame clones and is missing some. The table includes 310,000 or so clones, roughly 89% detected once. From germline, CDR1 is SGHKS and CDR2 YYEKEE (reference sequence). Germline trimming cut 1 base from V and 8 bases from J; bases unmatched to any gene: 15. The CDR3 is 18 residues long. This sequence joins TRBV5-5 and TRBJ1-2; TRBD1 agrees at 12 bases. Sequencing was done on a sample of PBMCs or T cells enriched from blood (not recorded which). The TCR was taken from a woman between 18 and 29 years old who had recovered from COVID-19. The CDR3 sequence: CASSLYGTGGADSRGYTF. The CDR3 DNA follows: TGTGCCAGCAGCTTGTATGGGACAGGGGGCGCGGATTCTCGGGGCTACACCTTC.